Listed below are T cell receptor beta chains from one sample, sequenced in a study of CD8+ T cells in alopecia areata. Sequencing used immunoSEQ multiplex PCR; TCRdb keeps in-frame clones, though not all of them. The table has around 120,000 clones, approximately 60% seen once. The specimen was CD4+ T cells sorted from blood, collected at week 4, from a patient treated with tofacitinib. Receptors were obtained from a human donor with alopecia areata. CDR3s include the opening cysteine and the closing phenylalanine or tryptophan. Fields, in order: J gene, D gene, V gene, clone size, CDR3 protein, CDR3 DNA. A D gene is named only where the DNA matches it firmly. Size is omitted from some rows. Given values are once, few, many or a class for expanded clones.

TRBJ2-1 | TRBD2 | TRBV29-1 | few | CSVEDYSGRSYNEQFF | TGCAGCGTTGAAGATTACAGCGGGAGGAGTTACAATGAGCAGTTCTTC
TRBJ1-5 | . | TRBV30 | . | CAWSGGDRQPQHF | TGTGCCTGGAGTGGAGGGGACCGGCAGCCCCAGCATTTT
TRBJ2-7 | . | TRBV5-1 | . | CASSFWTKGYEQYF | TGCGCCAGCAGCTTTTGGACGAAGGGCTACGAGCAGTACTTC
TRBJ1-4 | . | TRBV29-1 | few | CSVGVGQSDEKLFF | TGCAGCGTTGGCGTCGGCCAGTCAGATGAAAAACTGTTTTTT
TRBJ2-1 | TRBD1 | TRBV7-2 | . | CASSLDGTGSYNEQFF | TGTGCCAGCAGCTTAGATGGGACAGGGTCCTACAATGAGCAGTTCTTC
TRBJ2-1 | TRBD2 | TRBV27 | . | CASSPSSGNYNEQFF | TGTGCCAGCAGCCCCTCTAGCGGGAACTACAATGAGCAGTTCTTC
TRBJ2-4 | . | TRBV5-6 | . | CASSFDTGTRNIQYF | TGTGCCAGCAGCTTTGATACCGGGACCAGAAACATTCAGTACTTC
TRBJ2-1 | TRBD1 | TRBV7-6 | . | CASSQQRDRVPEQFF | TGTGCCAGCAGCCAGCAGCGGGACAGGGTTCCTGAGCAGTTCTTC
TRBJ2-5 | . | TRBV7-2 | few | CASSLVETQYF | TGTGCCAGCAGCCTGGTGGAGACCCAGTACTTC
TRBJ2-7 | TRBD1 | TRBV2 | . | CASRGQGAYEQYF | TGTGCCAGCAGAGGACAGGGAGCCTACGAGCAGTACTTC
TRBJ2-7 | . | TRBV29-1 | . | CSVARGAYEQYF | TGCAGCGTAGCCAGGGGGGCCTACGAGCAGTACTTC
TRBJ2-1 | . | TRBV4-3 | . | CASSQDPGAQQFF | TGCGCCAGCAGCCAAGATCCTGGCGCACAGCAGTTCTTC
TRBJ1-2 | . | TRBV29-1 | . | CSVKRDTYGYTF | TGCAGCGTAAAACGGGACACCTATGGCTACACCTTC
TRBJ2-1 | . | TRBV5-1 | once | CASSELREQFF | TGCGCCAGCAGCGAGTTGAGGGAGCAGTTCTTC
TRBJ2-2 | . | TRBV5-6 | . | CASRASRTGELFF | TGTGCCAGCAGAGCTTCGCGCACCGGGGAGCTGTTTTTT
TRBJ1-2 | TRBD1 | TRBV29-1 | . | CSVRGQENYGYTF | TGCAGCGTTAGGGGACAGGAGAACTATGGCTACACCTTC
TRBJ2-6 | . | TRBV29-1 | . | CSVSTRGANVLTF | TGCAGCGTTTCGACTCGGGGGGCCAACGTCCTGACTTTC
TRBJ2-7 | TRBD2 | TRBV5-1 | few | CASSLREGYEQYF | TGCGCCAGCAGCTTGCGGGAGGGCTACGAGCAGTACTTC
TRBJ2-1 | . | TRBV7-2 | . | CASSLASRTSSISYNEQFF | TGTGCCAGCAGCTTAGCCTCCCGTACTAGCTCCATCTCCTACAATGAGCAGTTCTTC
TRBJ2-3 | . | TRBV5-1 | few | CASSLISGSTDTQYF | TGCGCCAGCAGCTTGATCAGCGGGAGCACAGATACGCAGTATTTT